The rows below give T cell receptor beta chains drawn from one sample of a study of identical twins. TCRdb passed the 5' RACE reads through MiXCR, listing each CDR3 protein once. Of around 95,000 distinct CDR3 sequences in the sample, 4.5% to 6.5% were seen once. The sample was memory T cells sorted from blood. All receptors come from a woman in her fifties or sixties in good health. Each CDR3 is given with its conserved first and last residue.

J,V,CDR3
TRBJ2-3,TRBV12-3/TRBV12-4,CASSHPGASDTQYF
TRBJ1-5,TRBV7-8,CASSLDRFNQPQHF
TRBJ2-3,TRBV10-3,CAISESRQDTDTQYF
TRBJ2-5,TRBV12-3/TRBV12-4,CASTLAGGQETQYF
TRBJ1-5,TRBV12-3/TRBV12-4,CASALEGNNQPQHF
TRBJ2-1,TRBV3-1,CASSQGKREGNEQFF
TRBJ1-2,TRBV7-2,CASSLANDRGYGYTF
TRBJ2-6,TRBV7-2,CASSLVAAYSGANVLTF
TRBJ2-1,TRBV9,CASSPSFPYNEQFF
TRBJ1-3,TRBV3-1,CASSQDPGISGNTIYF
TRBJ1-2,TRBV5-1,CASARDRGYGYTF
TRBJ2-5,TRBV5-1,CASSALSPGLRETQYF
TRBJ2-3,TRBV7-2,CASSPQAFGLAETDTQYF
TRBJ2-2,TRBV27,CASSRRGRPHTGELFF
TRBJ2-2,TRBV18,CASSPLTGELFF
TRBJ2-3,TRBV20-1,CSSEGGEGGTDTQYF
TRBJ2-3,TRBV20-1,CSATPLEAFTDTQYF
TRBJ2-3,TRBV12-3/TRBV12-4,CASSRTSGASTDTQYF
TRBJ2-1,TRBV5-1,CASSLDVIYNEQFF
TRBJ2-3,TRBV5-1,CASSLRQSTDTQYF
TRBJ2-1,TRBV2,CASSRSIRDEQFF
TRBJ1-1,TRBV3-1,CASSQGAGGNTEAFF
TRBJ2-7,TRBV5-5,CASSLEGDTYEQYF
TRBJ1-1,TRBV3-1,CASSPARGDTEAFF
TRBJ2-3,TRBV12-3/TRBV12-4,CASSFTGVPPYTQYF
TRBJ2-3,TRBV5-5,CASSFVPSSTDTQYF
TRBJ2-3,TRBV6-4,CASSLDFTDTQYF
TRBJ2-2,TRBV5-4,CASSPTSGRNTGELFF
TRBJ2-3,TRBV2,CASSEVGRDTQYF
TRBJ1-5,TRBV6-6,CASSGQGVAQHF
TRBJ2-5,TRBV4-1,CASSWREGREETQYF
TRBJ1-5,TRBV29-1,CSVRSSGSNQPQHF
TRBJ2-4,TRBV15,CATSRNEDKNIQYF
TRBJ2-1,TRBV5-1,CASSLEGFEQFF
TRBJ2-7,TRBV19,CATAGPSYEQYF
TRBJ2-1,TRBV11-2,CASSFALAGYNEQFF
TRBJ1-1,TRBV30,CAWNLGMGNTEAFF
TRBJ2-1,TRBV6-1,CASSFLAQDNNEQFF
TRBJ2-1,TRBV5-6,CASSLRLGRVYNEQFF
TRBJ2-3,TRBV20-1,CSARGLGREHGGTQYF
TRBJ2-7,TRBV20-1,CSATDPLSSYEQYF
TRBJ1-5,TRBV6-5,CASSAGQGRRPQHF
TRBJ2-6,TRBV5-6,CASSPQGRANVLTF
TRBJ2-3,TRBV5-1,CASSGGVGVTQYF
TRBJ2-1,TRBV3-1,CASSRLAGGYNEQFF
TRBJ1-4,TRBV27,CASRRAGLNEKLFF
TRBJ2-4,TRBV12-3/TRBV12-4,CASSPTSPLAKNIQYF
TRBJ1-2,TRBV7-9,CASSPGEVGGYTF
TRBJ2-3,TRBV29-1,CSVHIAGAYTDTQYF
TRBJ2-6,TRBV28,CASSLETGGSGANVLTF
TRBJ2-1,TRBV12-3/TRBV12-4,CASRALAGGGDEQFF
TRBJ2-1,TRBV5-1,CASSLGVTGGPQFF
TRBJ2-1,TRBV21-1,CASSIKEQFF
TRBJ1-2,TRBV29-1,CSVGQGAEYGYTF
TRBJ2-2,TRBV20-1,CSARTGTADTGELFF
TRBJ2-3,TRBV7-9,CASSLGGSGWDTQYF
TRBJ1-2,TRBV7-4,CASSSDGYTF
TRBJ2-1,TRBV29-1,CSATTGTRGGNEQFF
TRBJ2-6,TRBV11-2,CASSPKPTGTGFIKAGANVLTF
TRBJ2-2,TRBV29-1,CSVPGKGTGAITGELFF